Below, 20 T cell receptor beta chains from the same sample are listed, as sequenced in a study of T cell changes during pregnancy in multiple sclerosis. The repertoire was sequenced with immunoSEQ multiplex PCR; TCRdb's copy has only in-frame clones and lacks some. The sample lists about 80,000 clones, 92% seen once, with about 2.8% in the top ten. The sample was peripheral blood, taken before pregnancy. The receptors come from a female donor with multiple sclerosis, enrolled in a pregnancy study.

The chain has TRBV15 and TRBJ2-5, with TRBD1 identical over 7 bases. From germline, CDR1 is LNHNV and CDR2 YYDKDF (reference sequence). The CDR3 extends over 17 amino acids. J lost 4 bases, V lost 2 bases, and 13 bases had no gene match. The chain's CDR3 is CATSRQRQGTVRETQYF. DNA of the CDR3: TGTGCCACCAGCAGACAGCGACAGGGAACGGTTCGAGAGACCCAGTACTTC.

V and J are TRBV27 and TRBJ2-7; TRBD2 matches at 8 bases. The germline V gene encodes CDR1 MNHEY and CDR2 SMNVEV (reference sequence). V shed 2 bases and J 5 bases; nucleotides not matched to a gene: 8. This CDR3 has 15 residues. This CDR3 reads CASSLLSGSMNEQYF. CDR3 nucleotides: TGTGCCAGCAGTTTACTCAGCGGGAGTATGAACGAGCAGTACTTC.

The V gene is TRBV28, the J gene TRBJ2-7; 13 nucleotides match TRBD2. Per germline, CDR1 MDHEN and CDR2 SYDVKM. The CDR3 runs 19 residues. J was trimmed by 4 bases and V by 3 bases; bases with no gene match: 15. The CDR3: CASSFPGLAGLGGSYEQYF. The CDR3 DNA is TGTGCCAGCAGTTTCCCGGGACTAGCGGGACTAGGAGGTTCGTACGAGCAGTACTTC.

The chain joins TRBV5-1 to TRBJ1-2; the D is unclear. V lost 1 base, J lost 4 bases, and 8 bases lay in between. The germline V gene has CDR1 SGHRS and CDR2 YFSETQ. This CDR3 comprises 13 residues. The CDR3, as DNA: TGCGCCAGCAGCTTGCCGGGGATCTATGGCTACACCTTC. It yields the protein CASSLPGIYGYTF.

The rearrangement links TRBV18 to TRBJ2-1; D remains ambiguous. The V end was cut by 3 bases, the J end by 7 bases, with 16 bases between. The CDR3 covers 15 residues. Per germline, CDR1 KGHSH and CDR2 LQKENI. CDR3 residues: CASSPQRLGANEQFF. The CDR3 bases are TGTGCCAGCTCACCCCAACGTCTAGGCGCAAATGAGCAGTTCTTC.

The V and J genes are TRBV7-6 and TRBJ2-7; 10 bases are shared with TRBD2. Germline V gives CDR1 SGHVS, CDR2 FNYEAQ. V was clipped by 6 bases and J by 5 bases; unmatched bases: 10. The CDR3 extends over 15 amino acids. The CDR3 region is CASSTLAGGSNEQYF. The DNA of the CDR3 is TGTGCCAGCAGTACATTAGCGGGAGGATCGAACGAGCAGTACTTC.

The chain carries TRBV10-3 and TRBJ2-2; D unclear. Per the germline V gene, CDR1 is ENHRY and CDR2 is SYGVKD. Trimming pared 4 bases from V and 2 bases from J, leaving 5 bases between. There are 13 residues in the CDR3. The chain's CDR3 is CAISGPNTGELFF. The CDR3, as DNA: TGTGCCATCAGTGGGCCCAACACCGGGGAGCTGTTTTTT.

This clone was counted once. The chain combines TRBV28 with TRBJ1-2; 9 positions match TRBD1. This CDR3 region has 15 residues. Trimming cost V 6 bases and J 2 bases; bases outside gene matches: 7. The germline V gene encodes CDR1 MDHEN and CDR2 SYDVKM. The CDR3, as DNA: TGTGCCAGCAGCTTTTGGACAGGGGAGAACTATGGCTACACCTTC. Residues: CASSFWTGENYGYTF.

The rearrangement links TRBV11-2 to TRBJ2-7; D not resolved. Per germline, CDR1 SGHAT and CDR2 FQNNGV. Trimming stripped 2 bases from V and 0 bases from J, with 8 bases between. The CDR3 consists of 14 residues. The CDR3: CASSLNPVSYEQYF. The CDR3 DNA is TGTGCCAGCAGCTTAAATCCCGTCTCCTACGAGCAGTACTTC.

The rearrangement joins TRBV7-9 to TRBJ1-3; the D gene is possibly TRBD1 (6 bases). The CDR3 length is 17 residues. Trimming pared 5 bases from V and 0 bases from J, leaving 17 bases between. The germline gives CDR1 SEHNR, CDR2 FQNEAQ (reference sequence). The CDR3 DNA follows: TGTGCCAGCAGCCCCAGAGGACAGCTCTACTCTGGAAACACCATATATTTT. It is translated as CASSPRGQLYSGNTIYF. Based on the CDR3 plus reference TRBV7-9 and TRBJ1-3, the full variable domain is DTGVSQNPRHKITKRGQNVTFRCDPISEHNRLYWYRQTLGQGPEFLTYFQNEAQLEKSRLLSDRFSAERPKGSFSTLEIQRTEQGDSAMYLCASSPRGQLYSGNTIYFGEGSWLTVV.

The J gene is TRBJ2-1, the V gene TRBV19; 7 bases are a match to TRBD2. V lost 3 bases and J lost 2; bases outside the gene matches: 1. The CDR3 is 14 residues long. The germline V gene has CDR1 LNHDA and CDR2 SQIVND (reference sequence). The CDR3 loop reads CASSISGAYNEQFF. CDR3 nucleotide sequence: TGTGCCAGTAGTATCAGCGGGGCCTACAATGAGCAGTTCTTC. Looking up the rest from reference TRBV19 and TRBJ2-1 gives the full variable domain: DGGITQSPKYLFRKEGQNVTLSCEQNLNHDAMYWYRQDPGQGLRLIYYSQIVNDFQKGDIAEGYSVSREKKESFPLTVTSAQKNPTAFYLCASSISGAYNEQFFGPGTRLTVL.

The CDR3 DNA reads TGTGCCAGCAGCCAAGCTCCGGGACAGGGTACCGAGACCCAGTACTTC. This encodes CASSQAPGQGTETQYF. This sequence joins TRBV14 and TRBJ2-5; 9 nucleotides agree with TRBD1. The germline CDR1 and CDR2 sequences are SGHDN and FVKESK. The CDR3 has 16 residues. The junction had 8 bases not matched to a gene; V was cut back by 1 base and J by 5 bases.

This chain connects TRBV11-3 to TRBJ2-1; D not certain. The germline V gene has CDR1 SGHNT and CDR2 YENEEA. The CDR3 runs 15 residues. Trimming stripped 1 base from V and 4 bases from J, with 11 bases between. Here the CDR3 reads CASSLGATEYNEQFF. In DNA, the CDR3 is TGTGCCAGCAGCTTAGGTGCTACGGAGTACAATGAGCAGTTCTTC.

This sequence joins TRBV30 and TRBJ2-6, with 7 positions matching TRBD1. There are 14 residues in the CDR3. CDR1 GTSNPN and CDR2 SVGIG come from the germline V gene (reference sequence). V trimming: 5 bases; J trimming: 4 bases; junction bases outside the gene matches: 5. This CDR3 reads CAWEQGPGANVLTF. CDR3 sequence (DNA): TGTGCCTGGGAACAGGGGCCCGGGGCCAACGTCCTGACTTTC.

The chain is built from TRBV4-2 and TRBJ1-2; D is possibly TRBD1 (5 bases). This CDR3 comprises 14 residues. Germline V gene data show CDR1 as LGHNA and CDR2 as YNFKEQ. V lost 3 bases, J lost 4 bases, and 12 bases lay in between. CDR3 region: CASSQRNGGYGYTF. The CDR3 nucleotides read TGTGCCAGCAGCCAGAGGAACGGGGGCTATGGCTACACCTTC.

In DNA form, the CDR3 reads TGTGCCTGGAGTGGGGGGGGTGCCTACGAGCAGTACTTC. Its protein product is CAWSGGGAYEQYF. The chain recombines TRBV30 with TRBJ2-7, with 7 bases identical to TRBD2. The CDR3 is made up of 13 amino acids. Looked up from germline, CDR1 is GTSNPN and CDR2 is SVGIG (reference sequence). J gave up 2 bases and V 1 base, and 2 bases lay outside the gene matches.

The V call is TRBV29-1, the J call TRBJ1-2, with D hard to call. V gave up 7 bases and J gave up 1 base, with 10 bases separating them. This CDR3 spans 12 amino acids. In germline, CDR1 is SQVTM, CDR2 ANQGSEA. CDR3 coding DNA: TGCAGCGCTGGGAGGGTTAACTATGGCTACACCTTC. It translates to CSAGRVNYGYTF.

V gene TRBV25-1 combines with J gene TRBJ1-2, with 9 bases fitting TRBD1. This CDR3 region has 18 residues. V trimming: 3 bases; J trimming: 2 bases; junction bases outside the gene matches: 13. CDR1 is MGHDK and CDR2 is SYGVNS in the germline V gene. The CDR3 DNA is TGTGCCAGCAGTGACCTAGGGCGGGACAGGGAGGGGAACTATGGCTACACCTTC. It encodes CASSDLGRDREGNYGYTF.

The chain is built from TRBV5-6 and TRBJ2-1; perhaps TRBD1 as D (8 bases). Germline V gene lookup returns CDR1 SGHDT and CDR2 YYEEEE. Trimming pared 2 bases from V and 6 bases from J, leaving 24 bases between. This CDR3 comprises 18 residues. The CDR3 nucleotides are TGTGCCAGCAGCTTCAAGACAGGGGACTATTCCCGGGGCAATGAGCAGTTCTTC. Protein product: CASSFKTGDYSRGNEQFF.

The genes are TRBV29-1 and TRBJ2-2; D remains ambiguous. Germline V gene data show CDR1 as SQVTM and CDR2 as ANQGSEA. Trimming took 7 bases from V and 3 from J, leaving 6 bases between them. CDR3 length: 11 amino acids. The CDR3 spells CSGRDTGELFF. The CDR3 nucleotides are TGCAGCGGTCGAGACACCGGGGAGCTGTTTTTT.